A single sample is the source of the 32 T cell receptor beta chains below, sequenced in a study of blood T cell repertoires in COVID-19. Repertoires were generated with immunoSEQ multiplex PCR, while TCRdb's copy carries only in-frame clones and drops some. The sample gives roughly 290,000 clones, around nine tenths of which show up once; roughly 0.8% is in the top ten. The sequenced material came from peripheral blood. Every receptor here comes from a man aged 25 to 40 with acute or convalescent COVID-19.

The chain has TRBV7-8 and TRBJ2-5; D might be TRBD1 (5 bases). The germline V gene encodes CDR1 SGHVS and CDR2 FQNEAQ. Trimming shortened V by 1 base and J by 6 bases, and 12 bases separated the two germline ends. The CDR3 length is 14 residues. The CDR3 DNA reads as TGTGCCAGCAGCTTAGTTCAGGGTAGGCAGACCCAGTACTTC. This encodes CASSLVQGRQTQYF. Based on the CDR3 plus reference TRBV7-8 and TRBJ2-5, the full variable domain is GAGVSQSPRYKVAKRGQDVALRCDPISGHVSLFWYQQALGQGPEFLTYFQNEAQLDKSGLPSDRFFAERPEGSVSTLKIQRTQQEDSAVYLCASSLVQGRQTQYFGPGTRLLVL.

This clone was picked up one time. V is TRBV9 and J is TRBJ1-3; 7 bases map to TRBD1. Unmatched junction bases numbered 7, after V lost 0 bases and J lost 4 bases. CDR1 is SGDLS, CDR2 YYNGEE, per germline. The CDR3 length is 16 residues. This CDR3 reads CASSVGGRQGGNTIYF. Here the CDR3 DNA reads TGTGCCAGCAGCGTAGGGGGACGACAGGGCGGAAACACCATATATTTT.

CDR3 sequence: CASSRSVLYEQFF. CDR3 bases: TGTGCCAGCAGCCGTTCCGTTCTCTATGAGCAGTTCTTC. The J gene is TRBJ2-1, the V gene TRBV5-8; D not resolved. Germline V gives CDR1 SGHTS, CDR2 YDEGEE. The CDR3 extends over 13 amino acids. Trimming took 4 bases from V and 8 from J, leaving 13 bases between them.

The CDR3 DNA follows: TGTGCCAGCAGCTTGACAGGGCGGGTCACCGGGGAGCTGTTTTTT. Amino acid sequence: CASSLTGRVTGELFF. The chain links TRBV6-5 to TRBJ2-2, with 7 nucleotides matching TRBD1. Per germline, CDR1 MNHEY and CDR2 SVGAGI. V lost 6 bases, J lost 4 bases, and 8 bases stayed unmatched. The CDR3 sequence is 15 residues long.

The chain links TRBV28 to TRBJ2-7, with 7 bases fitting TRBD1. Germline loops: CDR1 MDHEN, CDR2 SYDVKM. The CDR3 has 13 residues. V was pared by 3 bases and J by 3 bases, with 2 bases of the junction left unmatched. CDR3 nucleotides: TGTGCCAGCAGTTTGGACAGGTTCTACGAGCAGTACTTC. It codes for CASSLDRFYEQYF.

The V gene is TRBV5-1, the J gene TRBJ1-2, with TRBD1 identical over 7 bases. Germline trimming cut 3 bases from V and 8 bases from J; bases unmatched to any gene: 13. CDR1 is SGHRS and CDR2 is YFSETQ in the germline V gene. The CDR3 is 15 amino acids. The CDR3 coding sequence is TGCGCCAGCAGCTCAGGACAGGCCAGTATGCGCGGCTACACCTTC. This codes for CASSSGQASMRGYTF.

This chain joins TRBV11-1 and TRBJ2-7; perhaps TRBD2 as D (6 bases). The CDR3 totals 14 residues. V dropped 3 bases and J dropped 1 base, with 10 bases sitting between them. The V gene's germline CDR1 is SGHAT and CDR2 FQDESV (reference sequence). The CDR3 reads CASSFRERSYEQYF. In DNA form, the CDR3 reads TGTGCCAGCAGCTTTCGGGAGCGGTCCTACGAGCAGTACTTC.

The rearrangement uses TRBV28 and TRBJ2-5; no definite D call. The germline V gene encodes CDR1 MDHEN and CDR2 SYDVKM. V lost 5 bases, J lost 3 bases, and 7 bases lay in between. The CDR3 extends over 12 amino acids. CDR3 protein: CASSRDKETQYF. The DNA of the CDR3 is TGTGCCAGCAGTCGAGACAAAGAGACCCAGTACTTC.

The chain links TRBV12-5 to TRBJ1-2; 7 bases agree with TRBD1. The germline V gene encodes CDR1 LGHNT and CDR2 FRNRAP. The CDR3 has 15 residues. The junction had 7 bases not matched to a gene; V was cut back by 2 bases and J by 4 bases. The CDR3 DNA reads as TGTGCTAGTGGTTTGCCCCTGACAGGGTCCTATGGCTACACCTTC. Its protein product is CASGLPLTGSYGYTF.

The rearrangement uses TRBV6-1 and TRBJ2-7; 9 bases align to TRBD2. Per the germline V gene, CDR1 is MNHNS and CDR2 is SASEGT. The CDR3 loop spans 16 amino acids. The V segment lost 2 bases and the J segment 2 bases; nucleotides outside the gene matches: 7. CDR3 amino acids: CASSEIELAGPYEQYF. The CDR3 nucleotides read TGTGCCAGCAGTGAAATTGAGCTAGCGGGGCCCTACGAGCAGTACTTC.

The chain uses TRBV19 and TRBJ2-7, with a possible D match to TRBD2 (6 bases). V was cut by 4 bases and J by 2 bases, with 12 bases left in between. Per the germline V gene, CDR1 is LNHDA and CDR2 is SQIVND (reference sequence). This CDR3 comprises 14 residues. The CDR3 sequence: CASSTAGRTYEQYF. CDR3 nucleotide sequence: TGTGCCAGTAGTACGGCGGGAAGAACCTACGAGCAGTACTTC.

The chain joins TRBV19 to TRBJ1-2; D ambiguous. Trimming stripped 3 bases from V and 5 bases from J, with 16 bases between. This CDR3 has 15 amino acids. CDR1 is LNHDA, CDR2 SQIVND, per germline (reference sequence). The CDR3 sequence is CASSISRPESYGYTF. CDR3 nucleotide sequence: TGTGCCAGTAGTATTTCCAGGCCAGAGAGTTATGGCTACACCTTC.

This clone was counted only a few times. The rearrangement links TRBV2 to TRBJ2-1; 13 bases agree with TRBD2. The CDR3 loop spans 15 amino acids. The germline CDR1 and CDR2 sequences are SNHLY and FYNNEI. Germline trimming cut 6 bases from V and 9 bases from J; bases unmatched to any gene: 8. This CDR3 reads CASSKRTSGGAEQFF. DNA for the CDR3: TGTGCCAGCAGCAAAAGGACTAGCGGGGGAGCTGAGCAGTTCTTC.

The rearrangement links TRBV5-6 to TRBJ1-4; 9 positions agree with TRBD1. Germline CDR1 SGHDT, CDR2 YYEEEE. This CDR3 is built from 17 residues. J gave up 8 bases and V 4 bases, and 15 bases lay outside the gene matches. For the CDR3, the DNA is TGTGCCAGCAGCACGTCCCGGGACAGGGTCCAGCGGGAAAAACTGTTTTTT. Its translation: CASSTSRDRVQREKLFF.

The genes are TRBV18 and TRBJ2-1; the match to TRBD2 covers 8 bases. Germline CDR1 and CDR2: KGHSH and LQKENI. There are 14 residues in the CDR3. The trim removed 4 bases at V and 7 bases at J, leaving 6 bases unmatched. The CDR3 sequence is CASSLDSGKNEQFF. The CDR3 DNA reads TGTGCCAGCTCACTTGATAGCGGGAAGAATGAGCAGTTCTTC.

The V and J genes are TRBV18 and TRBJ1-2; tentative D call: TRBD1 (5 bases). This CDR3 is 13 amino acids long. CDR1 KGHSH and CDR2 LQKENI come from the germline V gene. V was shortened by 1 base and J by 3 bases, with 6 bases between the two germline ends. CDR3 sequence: CASSPQTDYGYTF. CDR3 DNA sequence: TGTGCCAGCTCACCACAGACAGACTATGGCTACACCTTC. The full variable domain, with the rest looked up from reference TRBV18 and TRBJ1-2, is NAGVMQNPRHLVRRRGQEARLRCSPMKGHSHVYWYRQLPEEGLKFMVYLQKENIIDESGMPKERFSAEFPKEGPSILRIQQVVRGDSAAYFCASSPQTDYGYTFGSGTRLTVV.

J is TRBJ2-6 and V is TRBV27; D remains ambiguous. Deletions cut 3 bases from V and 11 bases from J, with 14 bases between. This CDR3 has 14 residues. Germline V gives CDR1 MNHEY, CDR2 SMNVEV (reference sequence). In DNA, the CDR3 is TGTGCCAGCAGTTTTGGGCAGAGATTCGACGTCCTGACTTTC. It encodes CASSFGQRFDVLTF.

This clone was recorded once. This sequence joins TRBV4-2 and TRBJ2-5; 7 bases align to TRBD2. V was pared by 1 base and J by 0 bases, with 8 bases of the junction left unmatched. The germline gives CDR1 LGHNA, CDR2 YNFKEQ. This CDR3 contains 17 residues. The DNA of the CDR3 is TGTGCCAGCAGCCAAGGATATCGGCGGGGGTACCAAGAGACCCAGTACTTC. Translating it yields CASSQGYRRGYQETQYF.

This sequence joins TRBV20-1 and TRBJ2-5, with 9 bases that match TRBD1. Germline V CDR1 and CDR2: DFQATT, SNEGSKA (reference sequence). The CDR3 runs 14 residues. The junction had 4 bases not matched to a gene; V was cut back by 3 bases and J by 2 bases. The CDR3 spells CSASDRGDQETQYF. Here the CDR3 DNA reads TGCAGTGCTAGTGACAGGGGGGATCAAGAGACCCAGTACTTC.

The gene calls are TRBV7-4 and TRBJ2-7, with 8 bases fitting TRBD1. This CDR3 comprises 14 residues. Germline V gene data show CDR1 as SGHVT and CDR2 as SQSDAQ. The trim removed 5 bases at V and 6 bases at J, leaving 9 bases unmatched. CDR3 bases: TGTGCCAGCAGCCCCCACCAGGGGGCCGCCGAGCAGTACTTC. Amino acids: CASSPHQGAAEQYF.

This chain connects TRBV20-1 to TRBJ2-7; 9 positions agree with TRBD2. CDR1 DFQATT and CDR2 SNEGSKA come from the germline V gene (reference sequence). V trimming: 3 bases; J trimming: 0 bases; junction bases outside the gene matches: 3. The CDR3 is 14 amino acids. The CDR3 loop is CSASLAGVSYEQYF. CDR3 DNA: TGCAGTGCTAGTTTAGCGGGGGTCTCCTACGAGCAGTACTTC.

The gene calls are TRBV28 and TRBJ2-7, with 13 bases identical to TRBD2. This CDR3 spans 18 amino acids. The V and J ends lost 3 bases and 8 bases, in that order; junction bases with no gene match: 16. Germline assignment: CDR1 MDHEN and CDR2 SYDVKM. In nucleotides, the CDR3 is TGTGCCAGCAGTTTTCCAGGGCGCGGACTAGCGGGGGCGGTTCAGCAGTACTTC. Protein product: CASSFPGRGLAGAVQQYF.

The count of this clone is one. CDR3 region: CASSSAFTGVAGLFF. The DNA of the CDR3 is TGTGCCAGCAGTTCCGCCTTCACAGGGGTTGCAGGGCTGTTTTTT. The chain employs TRBV6-6 and TRBJ2-2, with TRBD1 identical over 7 bases. The CDR3 has 15 amino acids. Germline V gene data show CDR1 as MNHNY and CDR2 as SVGAGI (reference sequence). Germline trimming cut 4 bases from V and 13 bases from J; bases unmatched to any gene: 15.

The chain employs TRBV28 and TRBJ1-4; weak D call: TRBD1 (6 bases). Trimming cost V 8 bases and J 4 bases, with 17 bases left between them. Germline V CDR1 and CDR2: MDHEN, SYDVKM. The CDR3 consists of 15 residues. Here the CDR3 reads CASGGGGRSNEKLFF. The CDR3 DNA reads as TGTGCCAGCGGCGGGGGGGGCAGGAGTAATGAAAAACTGTTTTTT.

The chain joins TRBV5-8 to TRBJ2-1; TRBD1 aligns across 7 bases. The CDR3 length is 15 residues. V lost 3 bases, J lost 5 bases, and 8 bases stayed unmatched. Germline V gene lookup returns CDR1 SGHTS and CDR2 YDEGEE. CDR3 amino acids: CASSSRQGWHNEQFF. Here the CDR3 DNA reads TGTGCCAGCAGCTCCCGACAGGGTTGGCACAATGAGCAGTTCTTC.

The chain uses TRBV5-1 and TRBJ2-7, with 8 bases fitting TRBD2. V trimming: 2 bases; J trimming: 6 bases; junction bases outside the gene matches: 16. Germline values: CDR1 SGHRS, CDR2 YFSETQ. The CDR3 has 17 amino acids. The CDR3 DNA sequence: TGCGCCAGCAGCTTTCTACTAGCGGCAAACCCACCCGGCGAGCAGTACTTC. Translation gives CASSFLLAANPPGEQYF.

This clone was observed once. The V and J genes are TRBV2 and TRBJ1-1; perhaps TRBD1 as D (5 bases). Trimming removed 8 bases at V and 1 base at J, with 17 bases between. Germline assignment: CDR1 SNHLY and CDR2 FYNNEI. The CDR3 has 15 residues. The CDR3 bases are TGTGCCAGCCGGTGGACCGGGACTGCGAACACTGAAGCTTTCTTT. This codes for CASRWTGTANTEAFF. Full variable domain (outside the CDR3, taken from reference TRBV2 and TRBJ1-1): EPEVTQTPSHQVTQMGQEVILRCVPISNHLYFYWYRQILGQKVEFLVSFYNNEISEKSEIFDDQFSVERPDGSNFTLKIRSTKLEDSAMYFCASRWTGTANTEAFFGQGTRLTVV.

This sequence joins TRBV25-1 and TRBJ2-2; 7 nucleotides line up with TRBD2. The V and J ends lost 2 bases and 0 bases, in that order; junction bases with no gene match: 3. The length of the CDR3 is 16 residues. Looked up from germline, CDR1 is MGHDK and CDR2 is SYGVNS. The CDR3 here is CASSEPGLTNTGELFF. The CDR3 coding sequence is TGTGCCAGCAGTGAACCGGGACTAACGAACACCGGGGAGCTGTTTTTT.

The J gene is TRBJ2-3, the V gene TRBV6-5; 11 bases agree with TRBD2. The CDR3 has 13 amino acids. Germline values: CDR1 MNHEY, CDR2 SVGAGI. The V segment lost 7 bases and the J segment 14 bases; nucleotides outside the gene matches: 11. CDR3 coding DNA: TGTGCCAGCACTAGCGGGGGGAGGGGTCATCTGTATTTT. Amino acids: CASTSGGRGHLYF.

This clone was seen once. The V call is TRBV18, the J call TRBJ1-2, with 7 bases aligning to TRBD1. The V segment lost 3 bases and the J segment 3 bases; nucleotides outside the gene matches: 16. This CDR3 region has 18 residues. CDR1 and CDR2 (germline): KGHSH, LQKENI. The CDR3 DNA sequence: TGTGCCAGCTCACCCCCCCAGGGGACAGCGGTGAACTACTATGGCTACACCTTC. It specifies CASSPPQGTAVNYYGYTF.

The CDR3 sequence: CASSLPPRRGDSNSPLHF. The DNA for the CDR3 is TGTGCCAGCAGCCTCCCCCCTCGACGGGGGGATAGTAATTCACCCCTCCACTTT. The chain employs TRBV13 and TRBJ1-6; TRBD1 might be the D (5 bases). Trimming removed 5 bases from V and 6 bases from J, with 23 bases in between. Germline loops: CDR1 PRHDT, CDR2 FYEKMQ (reference sequence). This CDR3 has 18 amino acids.

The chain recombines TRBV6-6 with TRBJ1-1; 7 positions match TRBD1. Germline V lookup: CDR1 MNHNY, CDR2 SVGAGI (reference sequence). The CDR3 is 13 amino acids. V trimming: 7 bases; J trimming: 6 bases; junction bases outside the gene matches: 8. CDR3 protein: CASNPPGQPEAFF. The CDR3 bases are TGTGCCAGCAACCCCCCGGGACAGCCTGAAGCTTTCTTT.